The next 6 T cell receptor beta chains were all read from a single sample in a study of cytomegalovirus exposure and HLA in healthy donors. Primers included in the PCR were 60 Vbeta and 13 Jbeta primers. Clones were read by immunoSEQ multiplex PCR, and TCRdb kept only the in-frame ones, dropping some. In the table there are 55,000 to 80,000 clones, 75% of which are singletons. Sequencing used PBMCs. These receptors were taken from a man aged 60 to 69 in good health and CMV-seropositive.

This sequence joins TRBV7-9 and TRBJ1-6; TRBD1 agrees at 7 bases. This CDR3 contains 13 residues. Germline CDR1 reads SEHNR; CDR2 reads FQNEAQ (reference sequence). The trim removed 7 bases at V and 15 bases at J, leaving 12 bases unmatched. CDR3 protein: CASTLDPGTVLHF. For the CDR3, the DNA is TGTGCCAGCACCCTGGACCCCGGGACAGTCCTCCACTTT.

The count of this clone is one. V usage is TRBV29-1 and J usage is TRBJ1-2; the match to TRBD1 covers 10 bases. V shed 2 bases and J 4 bases; nucleotides not matched to a gene: 7. Germline-derived CDR1 and CDR2 are SQVTM and ANQGSEA. The length of the CDR3 is 15 residues. CDR3 sequence reads: CSVESTGGFLYGYTF. The CDR3 DNA reads TGCAGCGTTGAATCGACAGGGGGCTTCCTCTATGGCTACACCTTC.

The chain is built from TRBV5-1 and TRBJ2-5; TRBD1 might be the D (5 bases). Trimming shortened V by 0 bases and J by 4 bases, and 10 bases separated the two germline ends. This CDR3 has 14 amino acids. CDR1 is SGHRS, CDR2 YFSETQ, per germline. CDR3 sequence reads: CASSLAGNRETQYF. Here the CDR3 DNA reads TGCGCCAGCAGCTTGGCAGGGAACCGAGAGACCCAGTACTTC.

This clone occurred a few times. The chain has TRBV19 and TRBJ1-4; D call uncertain. The CDR3 is 14 amino acids. CDR1 is LNHDA and CDR2 is SQIVND in the germline V gene (reference sequence). Trimming pared 7 bases from V and 7 bases from J, leaving 16 bases between. Here the CDR3 DNA reads TGTGCCAGTAAGGAGCAAGAGCTAGGTGAAAAACTGTTTTTT. This codes for CASKEQELGEKLFF.

V usage is TRBV7-6 and J usage is TRBJ2-7; D gene uncertain. The V end was cut by 4 bases, the J end by 7 bases, with 8 bases between. CDR1 and CDR2 (germline): SGHVS, FNYEAQ. The CDR3 covers 11 residues. The CDR3 reads CASSSGEEQYF. The CDR3 DNA sequence: TGTGCCAGCAGCTCAGGTGAGGAGCAGTACTTC.

The rearrangement joins TRBV7-9 to TRBJ2-7, with 13 nucleotides matching TRBD2. The CDR3 has 15 residues. The ends lost 5 bases at V and 4 bases at J; junction bases unmatched: 5. Germline V gene data show CDR1 as SEHNR and CDR2 as FQNEAQ (reference sequence). CDR3 protein: CASSPRLAGGYEQYF. As DNA, the CDR3 is TGTGCCAGCAGCCCCCGACTAGCGGGAGGTTACGAGCAGTACTTC.